The 31 T cell receptor beta chains in this list originate from one sample, sequenced in a study of early T cells in non-severe SARS-CoV-2 infection. MiXCR, run by TCRdb on the 5' RACE reads, gives a single entry per CDR3 protein. The data hold around 84,000 distinct CDR3 sequences, with about an eighth observed a single time. The sample taken for sequencing was whole blood. Receptors originate from an adult who was a healthcare worker with PCR-confirmed SARS-CoV-2 infection or an uninfected control (not recorded which).

This chain joins TRBV11-2 and TRBJ2-1; the D gene is possibly TRBD1 (6 bases). Trimming removed 5 bases at V and 2 bases at J, with 13 bases between. Germline CDR1 and CDR2: SGHAT and FQNNGV. The CDR3 runs to 15 residues. The CDR3 protein is CASSRTGPTYNEQFF. CDR3 bases: TGTGCCAGCAGCAGAACAGGGCCCACCTACAATGAGCAGTTCTTC. Full variable domain (outside the CDR3, taken from reference TRBV11-2 and TRBJ2-1): EAGVAQSPRYKIIEKRQSVAFWCNPISGHATLYWYQQILGQGPKLLIQFQNNGVVDDSQLPKDRFSAERLKGVDSTLKIQPAKLEDSAVYLCASSRTGPTYNEQFFGPGTRLTVL.

This clonotype was seen ten or more times. V usage is TRBV9 and J usage is TRBJ1-5; D not resolved. V was trimmed by 4 bases and J by 7 bases, leaving 15 bases between them. The CDR3 has 14 amino acids. The germline CDR1 and CDR2 sequences are SGDLS and YYNGEE. This chain's CDR3 is CASSPNWVSQPQHF. CDR3 bases: TGTGCCAGCAGCCCAAACTGGGTTTCACAGCCCCAGCATTTT.

This clonotype was counted a few times. The chain employs TRBV30 and TRBJ2-7; TRBD2 matches at 11 bases. Trimming cost V 4 bases and J 2 bases; bases outside gene matches: 7. Germline V gene sequence: CDR1 GTSNPN, CDR2 SVGIG (reference sequence). The CDR3 covers 15 residues. The CDR3 coding sequence is TGTGCCTGGATTCCGACTAGCGGGAATACCTACGAGCAGTACTTC. This encodes CAWIPTSGNTYEQYF.

This chain uses TRBV4-1 with TRBJ1-5; TRBD1 matches 9 bases. J gave up 0 bases and V 2 bases, and 5 bases lay outside the gene matches. The CDR3 loop spans 17 amino acids. CDR1 is MGHRA and CDR2 is YSYEKL in the germline V gene. The CDR3 region is CASSQTGGAYSNQPQHF. DNA for the CDR3: TGCGCCAGCAGCCAAACAGGGGGCGCCTATAGCAATCAGCCCCAGCATTTT.

This clonotype was counted only a few times. The chain combines TRBV6-1 with TRBJ1-1, with D perhaps TRBD1 (6 bases). With 4 bases removed from V and 3 bases from J, the gap between germline ends came to 9 bases. The germline V gene has CDR1 MNHNS and CDR2 SASEGT. The CDR3 sequence is 13 residues long. DNA of the CDR3: TGTGCCAGCAGTGTTCAGGGGTACACTGAAGCTTTCTTT. Its translation is CASSVQGYTEAFF.

The chain recombines TRBV6-2 or TRBV6-3 with TRBJ2-1; 9 positions match TRBD2. The CDR3 is 15 residues long. In germline, CDR1 is MNHEY, CDR2 SVGEGT. Trimming at V came to 9 bases and at J to 0 bases, leaving 6 bases not matched to a gene. The CDR3 protein is CASASGTSSYNEQFF. In nucleotides, the CDR3 is TGTGCCAGTGCTAGCGGGACGAGCTCCTACAATGAGCAGTTCTTC.

This clonotype was seen a handful of times. Here the CDR3 reads CASSLRREIQDNEQFF. The CDR3 coding sequence is TGTGCCAGCAGCTTGAGGCGGGAGATTCAGGACAATGAGCAGTTCTTC. This chain uses TRBV5-4 with TRBJ2-1, with 7 nucleotides matching TRBD2. The CDR3 runs to 16 residues. V lost 1 base, J lost 5 bases, and 9 bases stayed unmatched. In germline, CDR1 is SGHNT, CDR2 YYREEE (reference sequence).

This clonotype occurred many times. This chain links TRBV27 with TRBJ2-7; 7 nucleotides line up with TRBD1. V shed 3 bases, J shed 7 bases, and the junction held 9 bases outside the gene matches. This CDR3 is built from 14 residues. CDR1 and CDR2 from the germline V gene are MNHEY and SMNVEV (reference sequence). The CDR3 DNA is TGTGCCAGCAGTTTGGAAAAGGGGGCACCAGAGCAGTACTTC. As protein: CASSLEKGAPEQYF.

This clonotype was found many times. This chain joins TRBV6-1 and TRBJ2-7, with TRBD1 as a possible D gene (5 bases). Germline V gene lookup returns CDR1 MNHNS and CDR2 SASEGT. CDR3 size: 15 residues. The V and J ends lost 1 base and 4 bases respectively, with 14 bases between them. The CDR3 DNA follows: TGTGCCAGCAGTGAAGGACCGGGCGACAGTTACGAGCAGTACTTC. Translation: CASSEGPGDSYEQYF.

This clonotype was seen a few times. This chain connects TRBV29-1 to TRBJ2-7; no reliable D call. Germline CDR1 reads SQVTM; CDR2 reads ANQGSEA. This CDR3 region has 11 residues. The V gene lost 4 bases and the J gene lost 5 bases, with 9 bases spanning the gap. CDR3 protein: CSVAPGNEQYF. The CDR3 nucleotides are TGCAGCGTTGCCCCAGGCAACGAGCAGTACTTC.

This clonotype has a count of ten or more. The chain joins TRBV19 to TRBJ1-1; no firm D call. The V end was cut by 3 bases, the J end by 3 bases, with 11 bases between. CDR1 and CDR2 from the germline V gene are LNHDA and SQIVND (reference sequence). This CDR3 contains 14 residues. CDR3 nucleotide sequence: TGTGCCAGTAGTATTCGTAGGATCCACACTGAAGCTTTCTTT. Its translation is CASSIRRIHTEAFF.

The table lists this clonotype with a few counts. The chain combines TRBV7-9 with TRBJ2-3, with 8 bases aligning to TRBD2. J gave up 5 bases and V 5 bases, and 9 bases lay outside the gene matches. From germline, CDR1 is SEHNR and CDR2 FQNEAQ (reference sequence). CDR3 size: 15 residues. CDR3 sequence reads: CASSALAAMGDTQYF. The CDR3 coding sequence is TGTGCCAGCAGCGCACTAGCGGCCATGGGAGATACGCAGTATTTT. Looking up the rest from reference TRBV7-9 and TRBJ2-3 gives the full variable domain: DTGVSQNPRHKITKRGQNVTFRCDPISEHNRLYWYRQTLGQGPEFLTYFQNEAQLEKSRLLSDRFSAERPKGSFSTLEIQRTEQGDSAMYLCASSALAAMGDTQYFGPGTRLTVL.

This chain joins TRBV25-1 and TRBJ2-2, with TRBD1 as a possible D gene (5 bases). The CDR3 consists of 15 residues. Germline V CDR1 and CDR2: MGHDK, SYGVNS. V was shortened by 5 bases and J by 1 base, with 11 bases between the two germline ends. The CDR3 region has the DNA TGTGCCAGCAGTAGTGGACACCTGAACACCGGGGAGCTGTTTTTT. As protein: CASSSGHLNTGELFF.

The rearrangement uses TRBV20-1 and TRBJ2-7, with D possibly matching TRBD2 (6 bases). V was trimmed by 1 base and J by 0 bases, leaving 13 bases between them. Germline CDR1 is DFQATT and CDR2 is SNEGSKA (reference sequence). There are 15 residues in the CDR3. The CDR3 bases are TGCAGTGCTAGAGTTGGGGGGAGGAGCTCCTACGAGCAGTACTTC. Protein sequence: CSARVGGRSSYEQYF.

The chain couples TRBV19 to TRBJ2-1; D is perhaps TRBD2 (7 bases). V was clipped by 3 bases and J by 6 bases, with 12 bases between them. Germline assignment: CDR1 LNHDA and CDR2 SQIVND (reference sequence). The CDR3 contains 14 residues. The chain's CDR3 is CASSMGRGINEQFF. In DNA, the CDR3 is TGTGCCAGTAGTATGGGGAGGGGGATCAATGAGCAGTTCTTC.

The chain joins TRBV18 to TRBJ2-2; possibly TRBD1 for D (6 bases). V was trimmed by 3 bases and J by 3 bases, leaving 11 bases between them. The V gene's germline CDR1 is KGHSH and CDR2 LQKENI. This CDR3 region has 15 residues. DNA of the CDR3: TGTGCCAGCTCACCGTCAGGGGCGGACACCGGGGAGCTGTTTTTT. Translated, it gives CASSPSGADTGELFF.

This clonotype turned up a few times. The V gene is TRBV7-9, the J gene TRBJ2-5; D is ambiguous. Trimming stripped 7 bases from V and 5 bases from J, with 8 bases between. The CDR3 consists of 11 residues. Per germline, CDR1 SEHNR and CDR2 FQNEAQ (reference sequence). This CDR3 reads CASKNTETQYF. As DNA, the CDR3 is TGTGCCAGCAAGAATACGGAGACCCAGTACTTC.

This clonotype was seen a handful of times. The chain recombines TRBV6-1 with TRBJ1-1; D is undetermined. With 2 bases removed from V and 2 bases from J, the gap between germline ends came to 9 bases. CDR1 MNHNS and CDR2 SASEGT come from the germline V gene. CDR3 size: 14 residues. The CDR3 sequence is CASSEMQENTEAFF. In nucleotides, the CDR3 is TGTGCCAGCAGTGAAATGCAGGAAAACACTGAAGCTTTCTTT.

This clonotype was picked up a small number of times. This chain uses TRBV7-9 with TRBJ2-5; TRBD2 might be the D (6 bases). V lost 3 bases, J lost 1 base, and 9 bases lay in between. Germline V gene sequence: CDR1 SEHNR, CDR2 FQNEAQ (reference sequence). This CDR3 has 14 amino acids. CDR3 sequence reads: CASSLGEAQETQYF. The CDR3 DNA reads as TGTGCCAGCAGCTTGGGGGAGGCCCAAGAGACCCAGTACTTC.

V and J are TRBV3-2 and TRBJ1-5; the table names TRBD1, a call not compared with the DNA. TRBV3-2 is given as a pseudogene. The CDR3 is 15 amino acids. The CDR3 DNA is TGTGCCAGCAGCCAAGATCTCCGGGTTTCTCAGCCCCAGCATTTT. It yields the protein CASSQDLRVSQPQHF.

This clonotype was seen only a few times. The chain links TRBV4-2 to TRBJ2-7, with 10 bases that match TRBD2. Germline loops: CDR1 LGHNA, CDR2 YNFKEQ. V trimming: 4 bases; J trimming: 0 bases; junction bases outside the gene matches: 9. This CDR3 contains 17 residues. In DNA form, the CDR3 reads TGTGCCAGCAGCCCCCGGGCTAGCGGGAGTCGCTCCTACGAGCAGTACTTC. This translates into CASSPRASGSRSYEQYF.

This clonotype was recorded many times. The genes are TRBV7-6 and TRBJ1-1; D is ambiguous. Trimming removed 1 base from V and 10 bases from J, with 7 bases in between. This CDR3 comprises 11 residues. Germline V gene sequence: CDR1 SGHVS, CDR2 FNYEAQ. Here the CDR3 reads CASSLGPGAFF. As DNA, the CDR3 is TGTGCCAGCAGCTTAGGACCTGGAGCTTTCTTT.

This clonotype has only a few counts. This chain connects TRBV18 to TRBJ2-7; D is perhaps TRBD1 or TRBD2 (5 bases each). Per the germline V gene, CDR1 is KGHSH and CDR2 is LQKENI. The germline V and J ends were trimmed by 6 bases and 1 base, with 16 bases remaining between them. This CDR3 comprises 15 residues. The CDR3 coding sequence is TGTGCCAGCTCTACCTCCGGGACCCTATCCTACGAGCAGTACTTC. It is translated as CASSTSGTLSYEQYF.

This chain links TRBV6-9 with TRBJ2-7; 10 positions match TRBD1. The CDR3 runs 15 residues. V was clipped by 0 bases and J by 4 bases; unmatched bases: 3. Germline CDR1 MNHGY, CDR2 SVAAGI. DNA of the CDR3: TGTGCCAGCAGTTATTCGGGACAGGGGAGGTACGAGCAGTACTTC. Its translation is CASSYSGQGRYEQYF.

This clonotype was detected a few times. DNA for the CDR3: TGTGCCAGCAGCTTCCTGGGGGAGCAGTACTTC. It codes for CASSFLGEQYF. This sequence joins TRBV7-9 and TRBJ2-7, with D unclear. Trimming took off 3 bases at V and 7 bases at J, with 7 bases between the two ends. The CDR3 spans 11 residues. Germline-derived CDR1 and CDR2 are SEHNR and FQNEAQ (reference sequence).

The rearrangement links TRBV10-3 to TRBJ2-3, with TRBD2 as a possible D gene (5 bases). Germline V gene lookup returns CDR1 ENHRY and CDR2 SYGVKD. V was clipped by 3 bases and J by 3 bases, with 13 bases between them. The CDR3 runs to 15 residues. The CDR3 DNA reads as TGTGCCATCAGTGAAGAGGGCCGGCGGACAGATACGCAGTATTTT. Its protein is CAISEEGRRTDTQYF.

This clonotype has ten or more counts. The chain recombines TRBV7-9 with TRBJ2-7, with D unclear. Germline V CDR1 and CDR2: SEHNR, FQNEAQ (reference sequence). This CDR3 contains 12 residues. V was clipped by 3 bases and J by 6 bases, with 9 bases between them. The CDR3 nucleotides are TGTGCCAGCAGCTTCCTAGGAAGCGAGCAGTACTTC. Translating gives CASSFLGSEQYF.

This clonotype was recorded a few times. V is TRBV18 and J is TRBJ1-5; D ambiguous. The CDR3 runs 13 residues. Trimming pared 4 bases from V and 6 bases from J, leaving 10 bases between. CDR1 is KGHSH, CDR2 LQKENI, per germline. The chain's CDR3 is CASSLSGGQPQHF. The CDR3 region has the DNA TGTGCCAGCTCACTTTCGGGAGGTCAGCCCCAGCATTTT.

This clonotype was recorded at least ten times. This sequence joins TRBV15 and TRBJ2-3, with D maybe TRBD1 (6 bases). The CDR3 extends over 12 amino acids. V lost 9 bases, J lost 4 bases, and 11 bases lay in between. CDR1 and CDR2 (germline): LNHNV, YYDKDF (reference sequence). DNA for the CDR3: TGTGCCACTCGGGACATTGCAGATACGCAGTATTTT. Protein product: CATRDIADTQYF.

This clonotype appeared a few times. This is likely a read error, given that the CDR3 carries no conserved phenylalanine or tryptophan at its end. Because the CDR3's place on the DNA is in doubt, the DNA is left out and the CDR3 is given as listed by TCRdb. J is TRBJ2-1 and V is TRBV5-8; the D call TRBD1 from the table was never checked on the DNA. The germline V gene encodes CDR1 SGHTS and CDR2 YDEGEE. The CDR3 is made up of 13 amino acids, end residues included. CDR3 sequence: CASSLAPRTGGPI.

This chain links TRBV10-2 with TRBJ2-3; 8 positions match TRBD2. The trim removed 6 bases at V and 4 bases at J, leaving 9 bases unmatched. This CDR3 has 15 amino acids. Germline CDR1 is WSHSY and CDR2 is SAAADI. The CDR3 protein is CASSTAGRAADTQYF. The CDR3 DNA is TGCGCCAGCAGCACAGCCGGGAGGGCCGCAGATACGCAGTATTTT.